The present entry profiles one T cell receptor (beta chain) with its context. Antigen unknown. Cycle 7 day 1, cycle 4 day 1, and baseline were the timepoints at which blood was sampled. Generated by immunoSEQ multiplex PCR, the TCRdb table keeps only in-frame clones and is missing some. The data show some 100,000 clones, less than 95% seen once. The V gene's germline CDR1 is KGHSH and CDR2 LQKENI. V dropped 3 bases and J dropped 4 bases, with 10 bases sitting between them. This CDR3 contains 14 residues. The data derive from a study of OX40 agonist ivuxolimab in advanced cancers. Study-wide points: At 0.1 to 3.0 mg/kg and by week 6, CD4+ and CD8+ T cells in the blood had expanded clonally.

The input for sequencing was CD4+ or CD8+ T cells sorted from blood, taken in a trial of the OX40 agonist ivuxolimab. This receptor was obtained from an adult with an advanced solid tumor such as melanoma, head and neck, liver or kidney cancer. This chain connects TRBV18 to TRBJ2-1; D is unresolved. This CDR3 reads CASSPALTYNEQFF. The DNA for the CDR3 is TGTGCCAGCTCACCCGCCCTAACTTACAATGAGCAGTTCTTC.